This TCR beta chain originates from a study of T cell responses to AZD1222 COVID-19 vaccine. Whole-study context: Second doses that came at about 4 or about 12 weeks were put together.

On this clone: Its antigen is undetermined.

The CDR3 totals 17 residues. Assay: immunoSEQ multiplex PCR; the TCRdb copy retains only in-frame clones and omits some. The sample holds some 64,000 clones, roughly 90% seen once. Study results and caveats: Most donors were white British and more were female, and clonal diversity was possibly underestimated. Researchers report vaccine-associated CD4 TCRs spanning spike, with dominance at 160-218 and 743-854. Close to half of spike-specific TCRs reportedly recognize unmutated variant regions.

This receptor was identified in an adult in good health. The specimen comprised peripheral blood, sampled on day 0 of AZD1222 vaccination. The rearrangement uses TRBV1 and TRBJ2-2. TRBV1 is reported as a pseudogene. CDR3 protein: CTSSQRGQLTNTGELFF. CDR3 sequence (DNA): TGCACCAGCAGCCAACGGGGCCAACTGACGAACACCGGGGAGCTGTTTTTT.